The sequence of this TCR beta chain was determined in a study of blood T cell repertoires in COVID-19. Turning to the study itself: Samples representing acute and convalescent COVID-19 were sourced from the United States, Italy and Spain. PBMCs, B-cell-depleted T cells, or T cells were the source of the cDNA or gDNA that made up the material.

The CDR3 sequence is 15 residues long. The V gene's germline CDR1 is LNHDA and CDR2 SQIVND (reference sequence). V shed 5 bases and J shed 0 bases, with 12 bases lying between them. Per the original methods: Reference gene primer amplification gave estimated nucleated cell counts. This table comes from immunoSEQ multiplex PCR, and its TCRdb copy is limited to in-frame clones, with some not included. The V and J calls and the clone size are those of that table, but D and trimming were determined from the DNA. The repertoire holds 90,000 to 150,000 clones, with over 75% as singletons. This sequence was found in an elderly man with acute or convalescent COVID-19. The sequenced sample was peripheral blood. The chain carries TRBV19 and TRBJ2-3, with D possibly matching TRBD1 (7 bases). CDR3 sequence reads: CASSSGGLSTDTQYF. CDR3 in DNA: TGTGCCAGTAGTTCAGGGGGGCTAAGCACAGATACGCAGTATTTT. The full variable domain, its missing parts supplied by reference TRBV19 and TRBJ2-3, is DGGITQSPKYLFRKEGQNVTLSCEQNLNHDAMYWYRQDPGQGLRLIYYSQIVNDFQKGDIAEGYSVSREKKESFPLTVTSAQKNPTAFYLCASSSGGLSTDTQYFGPGTRLTVL.